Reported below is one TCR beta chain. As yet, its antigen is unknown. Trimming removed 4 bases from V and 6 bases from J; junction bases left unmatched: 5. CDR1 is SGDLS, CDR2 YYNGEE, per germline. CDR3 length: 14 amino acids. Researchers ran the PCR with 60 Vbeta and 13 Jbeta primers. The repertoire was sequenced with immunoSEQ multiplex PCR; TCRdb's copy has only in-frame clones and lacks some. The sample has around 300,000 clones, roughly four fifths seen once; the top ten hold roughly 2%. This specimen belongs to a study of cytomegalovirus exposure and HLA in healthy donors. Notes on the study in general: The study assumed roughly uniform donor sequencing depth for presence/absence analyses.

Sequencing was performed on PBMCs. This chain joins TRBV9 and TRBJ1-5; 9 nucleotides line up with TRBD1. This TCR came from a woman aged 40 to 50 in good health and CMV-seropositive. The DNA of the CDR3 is TGTGCCAGCAGCTCAGGACAGGGGATTCAGCCCCAGCATTTT. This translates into CASSSGQGIQPQHF. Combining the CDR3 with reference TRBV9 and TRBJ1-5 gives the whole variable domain DSGVTQTPKHLITATGQRVTLRCSPRSGDLSVYWYQQSLDQGLQFLIQYYNGEERAKGNILERFSAQQFPDLHSELNLSSLELGDSALYFCASSSGQGIQPQHFGDGTRLSIL.